This T cell receptor (beta chain) comes out of a study of metastatic and nonmetastatic thyroid tumors. Study information: Repertoires from blood and tumor or nodule tissue of malignant and benign thyroid patients were compared. Whole-study results and caveats: Patients with malignant thyroid tumors reportedly had significantly higher TCR beta diversity than those with benign nodules, in blood and tumor.

TCRdb re-called clones from the PCR reads using MiXCR. The table lists some 25,000 clones, about 16% of them singletons. Among the patients, none had received any treatment before thyroid surgery. V gave up 3 bases and J gave up 3 bases, with 12 bases separating them. The germline V gene has CDR1 SGHRS and CDR2 YFSETQ. CDR3 length equals 14 residues. This clone appeared many times. What it binds is not known. The chain has TRBV5-1 and TRBJ1-2; D is perhaps TRBD1 (6 bases). This clonotype originated in a female donor with papillary thyroid cancer or a benign thyroid nodule (not recorded which). Some clones in this sample may be carry-over from other donors' samples. Sequenced material: blood. CDR3 coding DNA: TGCGCCAGCAGCTATGACAGGCACGACTATGGCTACACCTTC. Amino acid sequence: CASSYDRHDYGYTF.